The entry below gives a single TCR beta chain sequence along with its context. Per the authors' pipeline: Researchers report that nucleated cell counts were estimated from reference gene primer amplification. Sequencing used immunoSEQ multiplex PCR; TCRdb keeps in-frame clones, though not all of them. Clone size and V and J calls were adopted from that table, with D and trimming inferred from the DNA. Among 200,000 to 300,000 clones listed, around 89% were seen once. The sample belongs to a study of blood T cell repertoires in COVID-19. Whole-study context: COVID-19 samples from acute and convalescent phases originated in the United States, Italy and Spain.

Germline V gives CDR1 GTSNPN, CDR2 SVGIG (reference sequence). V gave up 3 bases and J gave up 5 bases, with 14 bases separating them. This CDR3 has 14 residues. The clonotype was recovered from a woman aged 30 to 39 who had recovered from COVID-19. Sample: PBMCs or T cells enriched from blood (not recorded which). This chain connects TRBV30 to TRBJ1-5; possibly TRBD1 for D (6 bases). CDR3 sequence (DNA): TGTGCCTGGAGCCGGGGGGGCGCGGATCAGCCCCAGCATTTT. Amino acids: CAWSRGGADQPQHF.